This T cell receptor beta chain was recovered during a study of T cell responses to AZD1222 COVID-19 vaccine (dated by TCRdb to the early 2020s). A note on the overall study: Because spike-specific TCR depth and breadth did not differ between the two schedules, AZD1222 recipients who got a second dose at roughly 4 weeks were pooled with those who got a second dose at roughly 12 weeks. TCR sequencing covered 233 trial participants: roughly 200 given two doses of AZD1222 and 26 given two doses of MenACWY control vaccine. Trial participants were enrolled into age subgroups of 18-55, 56-69 and 70-plus years, which contained around 150, 28 and 57 TCR-sequenced participants, respectively. Findings and caveats that apply to the study as a whole: The vaccine-associated CD4 TCRs covered the entire spike protein, and the dominant responses fell in regions 160-218 and 743-854. Participants were mostly white British, with more females than males. The authors suggested clonal diversity may have been underestimated. A significant rise in spike-specific TCR breadth and depth was observed after two AZD1222 doses relative to day 0 and relative to MenACWY recipients. Because no samples from the day 14 peak response were available, repertoires could be characterized only after the peak T cell response. In the small 56-69-year group, the increase in depth fell short of significance, most likely because of low power. Nearly half of unique spike-specific TCRs reportedly recognized epitopes outside regions mutated in the B.1.351 and B.1.1.7 variants. Conclusions about previously exposed vaccinees are limited, since just six AZD1222 recipients were seropositive for SARS-CoV-2 at baseline.

The CDR3 regions of human TCRbeta chains were analyzed by immunosequencing. The paper's data handling went like this. Repertoire TCRs were matched against a reference library of SARS-CoV-2-specific TCRs generated with the MIRA antigen-specificity platform. Breadth meant the fraction of unique TCRs that were SARS-CoV-2-associated, whereas depth meant the fraction of total T cells that were SARS-CoV-2-associated. Each spike-specific TCR was assigned to its reactive spike region and to a CD4 or CD8 class using the MIRA data. Log10-transformed breadth and depth values were compared by one-way ANOVA with Sidak's multiple comparisons tests. TCRdb holds this immuneACCESS table with in-frame rearrangements only. Some clones are missing; in checked studies, unresolved V genes explain under half, and the rest has no known cause. From that table come the V and J calls and clone size; the DNA was used to work out D and trimming. This sample is represented by roughly 120,000 clones; approximately 86% of them were singletons. The top ten clonotypes cover less than 8% of the sample.

Via the germline V gene, CDR1 is ENHRY and CDR2 SYGVKD. Trimming costs V 6 bases and J 0 bases, and their ends lie 15 bases apart. From its cysteine to its phenylalanine, the CDR3 spans 16 amino acids. The sequence is cut down to CDR3 DNA, 48 bases in frame from base 1. Explained via the paper, the time point label denotes: baseline before first vaccination. The vaccinee samples were drawn from two UK trials, COV001 and COV002, one of which was a single-blind randomized controlled phase 2/3 trial testing AZD1222 (ChAdOx1 nCoV-19) in healthy adults. Trial participant PBMC samples were collected at day 0 and day 28 after the second dose for TCRbeta chain sequencing. For this clone: Its cognate antigen has yet to be identified. No much larger clone exists at a distance of one base, and base qualities are not known.

The sequence was obtained from an adult in good health. The sequenced sample was peripheral blood, obtained on day 0 of AZD1222 vaccination. The chain employs TRBV10-3 and TRBJ2-1, with the D gene uncertain. The DNA sequence follows: TGTGCCATCAGCGATCGAAGCTCCCTCTCCTACAATGAGCAGTTCTTC. Protein translation: CAISDRSSLSYNEQFF.